The next 17 T cell receptor beta chains were all read from a single sample in a study of Ad26.COV2.S vaccination and SARS-CoV-2 variants. Profiling relied on immunoSEQ multiplex PCR, and the TCRdb table lists in-frame clones only, not all of them. The repertoire has approximately 90,000 clones, roughly 85% of them found once; the top ten carry 15% to 20%. The sequencing here drew on peripheral blood, taken after recovery from COVID-19. The origin of the receptors is a human donor who had recovered from COVID-19.

The chain carries TRBV5-1 and TRBJ2-3, with unresolved D. The V gene lost 1 base and the J gene lost 4 bases, with 16 bases spanning the gap. The CDR3 is 16 residues long. Germline CDR1 is SGHRS and CDR2 is YFSETQ. The CDR3 loop is CASSLSGFSRADTQYF. The CDR3, as DNA: TGCGCCAGCAGCTTGTCCGGCTTTTCTAGGGCAGATACGCAGTATTTT.

The chain links TRBV12-3 or TRBV12-4 to TRBJ1-6; no clear D. V was clipped by 3 bases and J by 10 bases, with 10 bases between them. The CDR3 is 13 residues long. CDR3: CASSFRSISPLHF. The CDR3 DNA reads as TGTGCCAGCAGTTTTCGGTCAATCTCACCCCTCCACTTT.

This clone came up once. V is TRBV5-4 and J is TRBJ2-5; a possible D gene is TRBD2 (5 bases). This CDR3 is built from 15 residues. Germline CDR1 reads SGHNT; CDR2 reads YYREEE (reference sequence). Trimming shortened V by 4 bases and J by 5 bases, and 18 bases separated the two germline ends. The CDR3 here is CASSGVRGSLETQYF. CDR3 nucleotides: TGTGCCAGCAGCGGAGTCCGGGGATCGTTGGAGACCCAGTACTTC. Filled out from reference TRBV5-4 and TRBJ2-5, the complete variable domain reads ETGVTQSPTHLIKTRGQQVTLRCSSQSGHNTVSWYQQALGQGPQFIFQYYREEENGRGNFPPRFSGLQFPNYSSELNVNALELDDSALYLCASSGVRGSLETQYFGPGTRLLVL.

The chain combines TRBV15 with TRBJ2-7; 10 nucleotides match TRBD1. Per germline, CDR1 LNHNV and CDR2 YYDKDF (reference sequence). V lost 0 bases, J lost 4 bases, and 3 bases stayed unmatched. CDR3 length equals 15 residues. For the CDR3, the DNA is TGTGCCACCAGCAGAGAGGGGACAGGGGATTACGAGCAGTACTTC. Its protein product is CATSREGTGDYEQYF.

This clone was observed a few times. This chain uses TRBV6-5 with TRBJ1-2, with unresolved D. V gave up 6 bases and J gave up 8 bases, with 16 bases separating them. Germline V gene data show CDR1 as MNHEY and CDR2 as SVGAGI. There are 13 residues in the CDR3. CDR3 in DNA: TGTGCCAGCAGCTCCGGACCCGGCAGGGGCTACACCTTC. It yields the protein CASSSGPGRGYTF.

The chain uses TRBV15 and TRBJ1-5; D remains ambiguous. The CDR3 spans 13 residues. Trimming removed 5 bases at V and 4 bases at J, with 9 bases between. Germline CDR1 reads LNHNV; CDR2 reads YYDKDF (reference sequence). Here the CDR3 reads CATSLSENQPQHF. As DNA, the CDR3 is TGTGCCACCAGCTTGAGTGAAAATCAGCCCCAGCATTTT.

This chain uses TRBV19 with TRBJ1-4; 7 bases are a match to TRBD1. CDR3 size: 14 residues. Germline V CDR1 and CDR2: LNHDA, SQIVND (reference sequence). The junction had 10 bases not matched to a gene; V was cut back by 5 bases and J by 10 bases. CDR3 coding DNA: TGTGCCAGTAGTTGGGGAGGGGGCTCAGGAAAACTGTTTTTT. Translation gives CASSWGGGSGKLFF.

The CDR3 protein is CASSKALRDSLSGANVLTF. The CDR3 region has the DNA TGTGCCAGCAGCAAAGCGCTCCGGGACAGCTTATCTGGGGCCAACGTCCTGACTTTC. The gene calls are TRBV21-1 and TRBJ2-6; the table's D call of TRBD1 was not tested on the DNA. TRBV21-1 is classified as a pseudogene. The length of the CDR3 is 19 residues.

This clone has a handful of counts. The chain employs TRBV10-2 and TRBJ1-2, with unresolved D. The CDR3 has 13 amino acids. Germline values: CDR1 WSHSY, CDR2 SAAADI. V was cut by 0 bases and J by 6 bases, with 8 bases left in between. For the CDR3, the DNA is TGCGCCAGCAGTGAGTCAATCAGCGATGGCTACACCTTC. Its protein is CASSESISDGYTF.

The chain recombines TRBV4-3 with TRBJ2-2; 9 bases align to TRBD1. Germline loops: CDR1 LGHNA, CDR2 YSLEER. This CDR3 contains 16 residues. Losses at the gene ends were 5 bases for V and 1 base for J; bases not matched to a gene: 5. CDR3 sequence: CASSFTGGRNTGELFF. The CDR3 bases are TGCGCCAGCAGCTTTACAGGGGGCAGGAACACCGGGGAGCTGTTTTTT.

The chain recombines TRBV15 with TRBJ1-4; no firm D call. This CDR3 has 15 amino acids. CDR1 is LNHNV, CDR2 YYDKDF, per germline (reference sequence). Trimming pared 0 bases from V and 12 bases from J, leaving 17 bases between. CDR3 sequence: CATSRERATSPELFF. CDR3 in DNA: TGTGCCACCAGCAGAGAACGGGCCACCTCGCCGGAACTGTTTTTT.

The chain couples TRBV5-1 to TRBJ2-7; D is tentatively TRBD1 or TRBD2 (5 bases each). Per germline, CDR1 SGHRS and CDR2 YFSETQ. V was cut by 5 bases and J by 2 bases, with 14 bases left in between. The CDR3 spans 14 residues. The CDR3 sequence is CASSSGTRAYEQYF. CDR3 DNA: TGCGCCAGCAGTTCCGGGACCCGCGCCTACGAGCAGTACTTC. Full variable domain (missing parts from reference TRBV5-1 and TRBJ2-7): KAGVTQTPRYLIKTRGQQVTLSCSPISGHRSVSWYQQTPGQGLQFLFEYFSETQRNKGNFPGRFSGRQFSNSRSEMNVSTLELGDSALYLCASSSGTRAYEQYFGPGTRLTVT.

V usage is TRBV7-2 and J usage is TRBJ1-6, with TRBD1 identical over 7 bases. Germline lookup yields CDR1 SGHTA and CDR2 FQGNSA. The trim removed 3 bases at V and 7 bases at J, leaving 3 bases unmatched. This CDR3 has 14 residues. The DNA for the CDR3 is TGTGCCAGCAGCTTCAGGGGGGAAAATTCACCCCTCCACTTT. This encodes CASSFRGENSPLHF.

CDR3 coding DNA: TGCGCCAGCAGCCAACCCGGGACCTACAGAGGGGAAAAACTGTTTTTT. Protein sequence: CASSQPGTYRGEKLFF. The chain is built from TRBV4-1 and TRBJ1-4; TRBD1 is a possible D gene (5 bases). The CDR3 runs to 16 residues. Germline V gene data show CDR1 as MGHRA and CDR2 as YSYEKL. V lost 2 bases to trimming and J lost 8 bases, with 18 bases between them.

This clone occurred many times. V usage is TRBV6-5 and J usage is TRBJ1-2; D uncertain. V was cut by 7 bases and J by 2 bases, with 11 bases left in between. Germline-derived CDR1 and CDR2 are MNHEY and SVGAGI. The CDR3 totals 13 residues. DNA of the CDR3: TGTGCCAGCACGAGGCGGGCAAACTATGGCTACACCTTC. The encoded protein is CASTRRANYGYTF.

The CDR3 loop is CASSTGWGMETQYF. The CDR3, as DNA: TGTGCCAGCAGCACCGGCTGGGGTATGGAGACCCAGTACTTC. The genes are TRBV11-2 and TRBJ2-5; D gene unclear. The CDR3 spans 14 residues. The V and J ends lost 5 bases and 5 bases respectively, with 15 bases between them. The V gene's germline CDR1 is SGHAT and CDR2 FQNNGV. The whole variable domain, filled in from reference TRBV11-2 and TRBJ2-5, reads EAGVAQSPRYKIIEKRQSVAFWCNPISGHATLYWYQQILGQGPKLLIQFQNNGVVDDSQLPKDRFSAERLKGVDSTLKIQPAKLEDSAVYLCASSTGWGMETQYFGPGTRLLVL.

CDR3 coding DNA: TGTGCCAGCAAAGGGGCGGTTGGACTTAATCAGCCCCAGCATTTT. Protein sequence: CASKGAVGLNQPQHF. The gene calls are TRBV27 and TRBJ1-5, with D tentatively TRBD1 (5 bases). This CDR3 region has 15 residues. In germline, CDR1 is MNHEY, CDR2 SMNVEV (reference sequence). Trimming removed 7 bases at V and 4 bases at J, with 17 bases between.